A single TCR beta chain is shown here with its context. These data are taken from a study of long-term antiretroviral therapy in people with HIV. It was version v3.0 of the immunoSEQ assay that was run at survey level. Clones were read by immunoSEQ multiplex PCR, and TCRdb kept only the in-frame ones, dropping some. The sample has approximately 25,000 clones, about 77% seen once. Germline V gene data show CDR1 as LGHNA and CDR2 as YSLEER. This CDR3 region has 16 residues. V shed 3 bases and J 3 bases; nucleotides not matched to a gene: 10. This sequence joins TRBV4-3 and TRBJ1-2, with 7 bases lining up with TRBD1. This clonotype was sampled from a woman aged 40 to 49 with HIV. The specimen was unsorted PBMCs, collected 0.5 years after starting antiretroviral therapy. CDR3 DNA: TGCGCCAGCAGCCACCCACAGGGGAATCCGGACTATGGCTACACCTTC. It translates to CASSHPQGNPDYGYTF.